This T cell receptor (beta chain) came from a study of CD8+CD57+ T cells in acquired aplastic anemia. Points from the study as a whole: Significance was not reached for CD8+ Simpson's diversity between patients and controls. Overlap between patients and controls comprised 25 to 35 CD8+ CDR3 sequences.

Template material for TCR beta VDJ and CDR3 profiling consisted of genomic DNA. TCRdb re-derived calls from the reads in MiXCR, one entry per CDR3 protein. This sample has 200,000 or so distinct CDR3 sequences; roughly two thirds occur once, and the top ten carry about 60%. The germline V gene has CDR1 SNHLY and CDR2 FYNNEI. The CDR3 covers 15 residues. Before being chosen for sequencing, patients had shown CD8+CD57+ cell expansion by flow cytometry. With no exception, the patients had severe acquired aplastic anemia. Regarding this clonotype: Its matching antigen is unknown. At one end, the junction sequence differs from germline, possibly due to a read error.

V is TRBV2 and J is TRBJ2-3, with D possibly matching TRBD1 (6 bases). The TCR sequence derives from a human donor with aplastic anemia. Sequencing input: sorted CD4+, CD8+, or CD8+CD57+ T cells (not recorded which) from PBMCs. The CDR3 protein is CASSDGTPSTDTQYF. In nucleotides, the CDR3 is TGCGCCAGCAGCGACGGGACACCTAGCACAGATACGCAGTATTTT.